This TCR beta chain was profiled in a study of neurological immune-mediated disorders. The method for making cDNA was 5'RACE, and it used 10-nucleotide random UMIs. TCRdb ran MiXCR on the 5' RACE reads and lists one entry per CDR3 protein. The sample gives 60,000 to 85,000 distinct CDR3 sequences, less than 5.5% of which show up once; about 2% is in the top ten. This clonotype was counted many times. Its antigen remains unknown. The CDR3 has 16 amino acids. V was clipped by 6 bases and J by 0 bases; unmatched bases: 4. Per the germline V gene, CDR1 is LNHNV and CDR2 is YYDKDF (reference sequence). Study-wide points: CDR3 amino acid sequences of expanded clones were not shared across subjects, a result suggesting private repertoires in all groups. For the multiple sclerosis repertoire cluster, no association with any clinical or MRI feature was found.

This sequence was found in a woman in her twenties or thirties with multiple sclerosis. V usage is TRBV15 and J usage is TRBJ2-5, with 13 nucleotides matching TRBD2. The sample consisted of PBMCs. In DNA form, the CDR3 reads TGTGCCACCAGTGAACTAGCGGGAGGGAACCAAGAGACCCAGTACTTC. Its translation: CATSELAGGNQETQYF.